This TCR beta chain was identified in a study of T cells in Graves' hyperthyroidism and ophthalmopathy. Broader study findings: For ophthalmopathy, model prediction preceded onset by a median approximately 6 months.

The hyperthyroidism patients had all been newly diagnosed, and their disease duration was under 2 months. Their ages ranged from 18 to 65 years. Clinical symptoms, serum thyroxine and TRAb, thyroid ultrasound and orbital computed tomography were used for the diagnoses. From roughly 9.2 ml of fresh peripheral blood, PBMCs were isolated. Amplified TCR beta CDR3 regions derived from RNA transcripts. A set of HTBI primers served as the primers for a first-round RT-PCR of the TCR CDR3. In TCRdb, the multiplex PCR reads were re-called with MiXCR into one record per CDR3 protein. The sample lists about 760,000 distinct CDR3 sequences; approximately 36% were seen once. Germline V gene data show CDR1 as KGHDR and CDR2 as SFDVKD. The CDR3 is made up of 13 amino acids. V shed 4 bases, J shed 3 bases, and the junction held 1 base outside the gene matches. As concerns this clonotype: Its target is not known.

The sequencing sample was made of blood. The chain is built from TRBV24-1 and TRBJ2-5; 7 bases line up with TRBD1. The sequence derives from a woman in her thirties or forties with Graves' hyperthyroidism. This CDR3 reads CATSETGKETQYF. As DNA, the CDR3 is TGTGCCACCAGTGAGACAGGGAAAGAGACCCAGTACTTC.